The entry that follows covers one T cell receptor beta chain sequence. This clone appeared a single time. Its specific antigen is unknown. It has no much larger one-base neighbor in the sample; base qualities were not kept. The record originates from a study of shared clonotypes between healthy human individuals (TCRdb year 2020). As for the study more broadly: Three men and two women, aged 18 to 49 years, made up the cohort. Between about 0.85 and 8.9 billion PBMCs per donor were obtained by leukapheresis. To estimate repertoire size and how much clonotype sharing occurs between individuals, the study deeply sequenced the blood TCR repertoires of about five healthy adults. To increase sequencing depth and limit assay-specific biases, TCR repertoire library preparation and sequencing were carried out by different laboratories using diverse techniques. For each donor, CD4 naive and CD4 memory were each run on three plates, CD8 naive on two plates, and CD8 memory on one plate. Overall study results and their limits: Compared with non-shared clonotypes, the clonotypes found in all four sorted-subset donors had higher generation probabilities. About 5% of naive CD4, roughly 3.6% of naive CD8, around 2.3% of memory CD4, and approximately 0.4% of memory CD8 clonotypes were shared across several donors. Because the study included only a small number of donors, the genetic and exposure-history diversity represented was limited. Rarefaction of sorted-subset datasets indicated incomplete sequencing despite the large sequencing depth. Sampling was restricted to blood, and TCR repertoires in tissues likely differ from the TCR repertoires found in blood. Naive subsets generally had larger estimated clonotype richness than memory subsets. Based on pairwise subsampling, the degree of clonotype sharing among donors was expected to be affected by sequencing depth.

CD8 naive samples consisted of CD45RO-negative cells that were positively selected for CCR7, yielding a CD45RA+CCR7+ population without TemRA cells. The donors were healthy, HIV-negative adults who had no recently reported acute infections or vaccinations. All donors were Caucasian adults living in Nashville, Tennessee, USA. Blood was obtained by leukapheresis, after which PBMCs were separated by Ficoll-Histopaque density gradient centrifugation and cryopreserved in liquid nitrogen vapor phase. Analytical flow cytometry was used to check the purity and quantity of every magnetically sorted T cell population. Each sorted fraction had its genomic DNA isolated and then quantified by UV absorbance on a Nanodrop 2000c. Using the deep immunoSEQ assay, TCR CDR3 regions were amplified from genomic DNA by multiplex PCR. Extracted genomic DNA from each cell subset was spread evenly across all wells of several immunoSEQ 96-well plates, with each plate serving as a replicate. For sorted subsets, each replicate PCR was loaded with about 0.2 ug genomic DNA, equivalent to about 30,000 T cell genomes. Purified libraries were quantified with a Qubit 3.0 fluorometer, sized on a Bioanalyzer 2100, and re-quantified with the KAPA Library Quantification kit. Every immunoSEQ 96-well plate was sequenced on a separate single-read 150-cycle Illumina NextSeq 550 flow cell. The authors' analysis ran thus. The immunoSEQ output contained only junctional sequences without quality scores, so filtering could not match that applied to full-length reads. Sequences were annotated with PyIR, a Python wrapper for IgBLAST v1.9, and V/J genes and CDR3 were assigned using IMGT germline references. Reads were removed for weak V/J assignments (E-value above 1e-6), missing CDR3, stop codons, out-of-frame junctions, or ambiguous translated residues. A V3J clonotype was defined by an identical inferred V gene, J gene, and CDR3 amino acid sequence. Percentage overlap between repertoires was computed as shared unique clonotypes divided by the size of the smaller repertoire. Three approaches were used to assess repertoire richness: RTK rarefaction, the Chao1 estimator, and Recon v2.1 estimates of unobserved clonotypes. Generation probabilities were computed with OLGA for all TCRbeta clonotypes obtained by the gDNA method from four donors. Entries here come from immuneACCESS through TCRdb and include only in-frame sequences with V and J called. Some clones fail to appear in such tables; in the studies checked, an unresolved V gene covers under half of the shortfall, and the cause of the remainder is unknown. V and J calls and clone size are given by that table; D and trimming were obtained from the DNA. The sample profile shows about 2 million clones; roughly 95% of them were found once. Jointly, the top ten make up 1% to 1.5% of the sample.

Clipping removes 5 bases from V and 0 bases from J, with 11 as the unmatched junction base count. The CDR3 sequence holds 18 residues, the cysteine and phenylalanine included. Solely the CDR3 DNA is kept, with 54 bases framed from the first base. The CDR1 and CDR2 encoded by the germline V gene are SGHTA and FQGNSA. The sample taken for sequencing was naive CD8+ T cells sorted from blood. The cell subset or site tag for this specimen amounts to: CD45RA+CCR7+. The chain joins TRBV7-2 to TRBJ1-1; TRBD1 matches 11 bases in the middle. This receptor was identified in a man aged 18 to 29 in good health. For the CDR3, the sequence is CASSPFGTGGVMNTEAFF. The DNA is TGTGCCAGCAGCCCCTTTGGGACAGGGGGGGTCATGAACACTGAAGCTTTCTTT.